The rows below give T cell receptor beta chains drawn from one sample of a study of T cell responses to AZD1222 COVID-19 vaccine. Using immunoSEQ multiplex PCR, the repertoire was profiled, and TCRdb retains in-frame clones only, with some absent. The sample yields tens of thousands of clones, approximately 92% seen once. The sequenced sample was peripheral blood, obtained 28 days after the second AZD1222 dose. These receptors originate from an adult who received the AZD1222 COVID-19 vaccine. Both conserved end residues are part of each CDR3. D genes are given only for firm matches. Size tells how often a clone was seen (once, few, many) or the class of an expanded clone, and some rows leave it out.

v_call	clone_size	d_call	j_call	cdr3_aa
TRBV3-1/TRBV3-2	.	.	TRBJ1-5	CASSPDSLQPQHF
TRBV7-6	.	TRBD1	TRBJ1-6	CASKGQPIPNSPLHF
TRBV2	.	TRBD1	TRBJ1-5	CASSEEGAGQPQHF
TRBV9	.	TRBD1	TRBJ1-2	CASSRTGTGGARDYGYTF
TRBV6-5	.	.	TRBJ2-5	CASSFDSQETQYF
TRBV28	once	.	TRBJ1-2	CASSLLEFYGYTF
TRBV14	.	.	TRBJ1-6	CASSQEGGSPLHF
TRBV3-1/TRBV3-2	.	TRBD2	TRBJ2-7	CASSPRLAGSYEQYF
TRBV7-2	.	.	TRBJ1-1	CASSLRGAPTEAFF
TRBV7-2	.	TRBD1	TRBJ2-3	CASSLRRGQAGDTQYF
TRBV5-6	.	.	TRBJ1-5	CASSLLQENQPQHF
TRBV20-1	.	TRBD2	TRBJ2-7	CSASRSLAGSYEQYF
TRBV7-9	.	TRBD1	TRBJ2-3	CASSRQGGADTQYF
TRBV5-1	.	.	TRBJ2-2	CASMPGHMNTGELFF
TRBV27	once	.	TRBJ1-1	CASSLQGKKVNTEAFF
TRBV10-3	.	TRBD2	TRBJ2-7	CAISESEAGDLYEQYF
TRBV7-2	.	.	TRBJ1-3	CASRVTGSAGNTIYF
TRBV5-1	.	TRBD1	TRBJ1-2	CASSPGTAYNYGYTF
TRBV30	once	.	TRBJ2-6	CAGTESGANVLTF
TRBV6-5	.	.	TRBJ1-3	CASFGTSSGNTIYF
TRBV24-1	.	TRBD1	TRBJ1-5	CATSDPGQVNQPQHF
TRBV11-3	.	.	TRBJ1-2	CASSFGTSAPYGYTF